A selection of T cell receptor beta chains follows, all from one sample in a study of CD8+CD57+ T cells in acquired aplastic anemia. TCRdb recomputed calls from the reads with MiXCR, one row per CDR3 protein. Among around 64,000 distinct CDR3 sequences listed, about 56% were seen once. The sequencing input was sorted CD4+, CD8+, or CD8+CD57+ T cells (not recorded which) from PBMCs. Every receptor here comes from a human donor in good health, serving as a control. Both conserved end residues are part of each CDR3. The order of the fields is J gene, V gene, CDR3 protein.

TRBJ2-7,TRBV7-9,CASSLEDSYEQYF
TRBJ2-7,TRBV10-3,CASQRTSGYEQYF
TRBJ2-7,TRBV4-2,CASSRAGTSGRGGEQYF
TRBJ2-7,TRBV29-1,CSVMDRTDYEQYF
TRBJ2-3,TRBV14,CASSQAGLAGVGDTQYF
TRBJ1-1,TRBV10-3,CATKGDKDSVEAFF
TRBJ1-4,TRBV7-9,CASSSGQGFGEKLFF
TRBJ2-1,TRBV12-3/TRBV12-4,CASRPGQGAFDEQFF
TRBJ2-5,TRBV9,CASSGSGGTQETQYF
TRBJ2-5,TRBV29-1,CSVEGLAGEKETQYF
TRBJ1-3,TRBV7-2,CASSTGGDTIYF
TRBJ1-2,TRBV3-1,CASSPPTAGGDGYTF
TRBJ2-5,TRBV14,CANPIGGGRGETQYF
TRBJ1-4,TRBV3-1,CASSLSDDWTEKLFF
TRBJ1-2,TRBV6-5,CASSYRLGKLLYGYTF
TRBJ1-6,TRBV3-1,CASSRQNNSPLHF
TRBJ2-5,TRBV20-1,CSALKQGQETQYF
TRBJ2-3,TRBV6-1,CASVPSGRTGADTQYF
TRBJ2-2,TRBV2,CASRVGAGDTGELFF
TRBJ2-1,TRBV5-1,CASSLGQEYNEQFF
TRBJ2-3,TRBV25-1,CASSDGATTDTQYF
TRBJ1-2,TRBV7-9,CASSWTGLGYTF
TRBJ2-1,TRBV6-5,CASSYGLGFYNEQFF
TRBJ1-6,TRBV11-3,CASSLKDNSPLHF
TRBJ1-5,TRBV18,CASSPQQGQPQHF
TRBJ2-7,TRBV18,CASSPLAGGASSYEQYF
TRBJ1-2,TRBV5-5,CASSLDTPNGYTF
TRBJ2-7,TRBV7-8,CASGLTTSGRHEQYF
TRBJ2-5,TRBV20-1,CSALKRETQYF
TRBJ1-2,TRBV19,CASSMGYGYTF
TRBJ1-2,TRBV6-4,CASSSGDRDYTF
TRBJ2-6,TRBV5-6,CASSLMEVDSGANVLTF
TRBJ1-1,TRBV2,CATPSGIPEAFF
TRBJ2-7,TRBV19,CASSSGTSGRGRYEQYF
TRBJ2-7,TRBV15,CATSTSSGRAPYEQYF
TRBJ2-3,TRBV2,CASSSGLANNEQYF
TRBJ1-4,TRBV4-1,CASSQDQGRIREKLFF
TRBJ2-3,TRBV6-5,CASSLTGGHDTQYF
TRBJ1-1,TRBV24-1,CATSDGQGSQAFF
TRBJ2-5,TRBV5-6,CASRRLADLQETQYF
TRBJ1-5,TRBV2,CASRGGYGNQPQHF
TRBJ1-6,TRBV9,CASSVGRDRGSPLHF
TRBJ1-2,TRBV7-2,CASSLGGGYTF
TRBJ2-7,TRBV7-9,CASSLHERTDVTYEQYF
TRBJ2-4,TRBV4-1,CASSLGAGTGGHIQYF
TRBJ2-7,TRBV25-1,CASSQQTVLSYEQYF
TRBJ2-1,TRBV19,CASSMGGGTYNEQFF
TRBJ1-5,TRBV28,CASRVLNQPQHF
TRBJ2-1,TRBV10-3,CAITLAGNNEQFF
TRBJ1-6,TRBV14,CASSPRTGGSSPLHF
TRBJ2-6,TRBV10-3,CATGGGDTMYSGANVLTF
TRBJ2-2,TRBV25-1,CASSAPLATGELFF
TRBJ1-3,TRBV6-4,CASSTGGHSGNTIYF
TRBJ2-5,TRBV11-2,CASSSIQGPETQYF
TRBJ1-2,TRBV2,CASSVPFRVAIFLCANYGYTF
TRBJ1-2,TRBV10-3,CAISQPGQELYGYTF
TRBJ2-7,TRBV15,CATSRPGTVLTYEQYF
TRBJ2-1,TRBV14,CASSPLSGRLDNEQFF
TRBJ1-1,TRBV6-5,CASSYAGTANTEAFF
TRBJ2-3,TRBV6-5,CASSSGGLDTQYF